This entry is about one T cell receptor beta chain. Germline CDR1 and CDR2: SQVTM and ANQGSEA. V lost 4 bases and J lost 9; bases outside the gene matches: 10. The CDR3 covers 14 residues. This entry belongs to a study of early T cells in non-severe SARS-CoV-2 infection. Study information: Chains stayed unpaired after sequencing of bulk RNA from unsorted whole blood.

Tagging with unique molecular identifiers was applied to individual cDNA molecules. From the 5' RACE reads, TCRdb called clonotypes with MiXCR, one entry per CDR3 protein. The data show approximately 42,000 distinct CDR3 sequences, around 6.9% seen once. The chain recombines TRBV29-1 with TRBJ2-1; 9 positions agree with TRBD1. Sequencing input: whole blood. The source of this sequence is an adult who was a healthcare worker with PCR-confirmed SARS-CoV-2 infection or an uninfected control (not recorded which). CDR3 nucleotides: TGCAGCGTTGTAGGGGACAGGGTTTTATCTGAGCAGTTCTTC. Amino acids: CSVVGDRVLSEQFF.